These 9 T cell receptor beta chains came from one sample sequenced in a study of CD8+CD57+ T cells in acquired aplastic anemia. Flow cytometry had shown expanded CD8+CD57+ cells in the patients chosen for sequencing. Genomic DNA templated the TCR beta VDJ and CDR3 profiling. TCRdb used MiXCR to reprocess the reads, holding one entry per CDR3 protein. Found here are roughly 80,000 distinct CDR3 sequences, under 80% of them singletons; the top ten hold around 80%. Material: sorted CD4+, CD8+, or CD8+CD57+ T cells (not recorded which) from PBMCs. The receptors derive from a human donor with aplastic anemia.

This sequence joins TRBV29-1 and TRBJ1-3; 7 positions agree with TRBD1. The length of the CDR3 is 15 residues. Germline V gene data show CDR1 as SQVTM and CDR2 as ANQGSEA. V was clipped by 3 bases and J by 1 base; unmatched bases: 6. CDR3 region: CSVESARGSGNTIYF. The CDR3 DNA reads as TGCAGCGTTGAGTCCGCCAGGGGGTCTGGAAACACCATATATTTT.

This clonotype was picked up a small number of times. This CDR3 is CASSEGQRAYEQYF. The CDR3 DNA is TGTGCCAGCAGTGAAGGCCAGAGGGCCTACGAGCAGTACTTC. J is TRBJ2-7 and V is TRBV2; tentative D call: TRBD2 (5 bases). This CDR3 is built from 14 residues. Deletions cut 1 base from V and 2 bases from J, with 9 bases between. Germline V gene sequence: CDR1 SNHLY, CDR2 FYNNEI.

This clonotype was observed a few times. This sequence joins TRBV20-1 and TRBJ2-7; the D gene is possibly TRBD1 (6 bases). Germline lookup yields CDR1 DFQATT and CDR2 SNEGSKA (reference sequence). Trimming removed 2 bases from V and 3 bases from J, with 14 bases in between. The CDR3 contains 14 residues. CDR3 in amino acids: CSARLTGVDYEQYF. The CDR3 nucleotides are TGCAGTGCTAGACTGACAGGCGTCGACTACGAGCAGTACTTC.

This rearrangement joins TRBV7-2 to TRBJ1-2; D unclear. The germline gives CDR1 SGHTA, CDR2 FQGNSA. Trimming shortened V by 5 bases and J by 7 bases, and 8 bases separated the two germline ends. The CDR3 is made up of 11 amino acids. CDR3 in DNA: TGTGCCAGCAGCCTCCAAGGTGGCTACACCTTC. This gives the protein CASSLQGGYTF.

The rearrangement joins TRBV10-1 to TRBJ2-5, with TRBD2 matching over 7 bases. The V gene's germline CDR1 is WNHNN and CDR2 SYGVQD (reference sequence). The CDR3 is made up of 13 amino acids. With 0 bases clipped from V and 7 bases from J, the junction kept 2 bases outside the gene matches. Here the CDR3 reads CASSESAGATQYF. The CDR3 region has the DNA TGCGCCAGCAGTGAGTCGGCGGGAGCGACCCAGTACTTC.

Only one count was recorded for this clonotype. The V gene is TRBV24-1, the J gene TRBJ1-1; D possibly corresponds to TRBD1 (5 bases). In germline, CDR1 is KGHDR, CDR2 SFDVKD. V lost 3 bases and J lost 13, with 14 bases in between. There are 12 residues in the CDR3. CDR3: CATSDNDRRVFF. The CDR3 DNA is TGTGCCACCAGTGATAACGACAGAAGAGTTTTCTTT.

This clonotype was counted only a few times. The rearrangement uses TRBV19 and TRBJ2-7; TRBD1 might be the D (6 bases). V was shortened by 2 bases and J by 4 bases, with 6 bases between the two germline ends. Germline assignment: CDR1 LNHDA and CDR2 SQIVND (reference sequence). This CDR3 region has 12 residues. CDR3 loop: CASSIQGYEQYF. DNA for the CDR3: TGTGCCAGTAGTATACAGGGGTACGAGCAGTACTTC.

This clonotype appeared once. V and J are TRBV15 and TRBJ2-7, with TRBD1 as a possible D gene (5 bases). The CDR3 runs 13 residues. Trimming took 0 bases from V and 10 from J, leaving 13 bases between them. The germline V gene encodes CDR1 LNHNV and CDR2 YYDKDF (reference sequence). The CDR3 region has the DNA TGTGCCACCAGCAGAGATCGAAAGGGGAACCAGTACTTC. Amino acid sequence: CATSRDRKGNQYF.

The chain carries TRBV20-1 and TRBJ2-1, with unresolved D. Looked up from germline, CDR1 is DFQATT and CDR2 is SNEGSKA (reference sequence). This CDR3 is 13 amino acids long. The V end lost 8 bases, the J end lost 8 bases, and 19 bases lay between the germline ends. CDR3 sequence reads: CSSGPNGVDEQFF. CDR3 nucleotides: TGCAGTTCCGGGCCGAATGGCGTGGATGAGCAGTTCTTC.